This T cell receptor beta chain was observed in a study of blood T cell repertoires in COVID-19. Study-level background: Sample material is recorded as cDNA or gDNA derived from T cells, B-cell-depleted T cells, or PBMCs.

Sequenced by immunoSEQ multiplex PCR; TCRdb stores in-frame clones only, minus some. The sample shows roughly 170,000 clones, just under 90% of them seen only once. Germline values: CDR1 LNHDA, CDR2 SQIVND (reference sequence). The ends were cut back, 4 bases at V and 0 bases at J, with 12 bases in the middle. This CDR3 is built from 15 residues. This receptor was taken from a woman aged 18 to 35 who had recovered from COVID-19. The sequencing input was peripheral blood. V usage is TRBV19 and J usage is TRBJ1-1, with D maybe TRBD1 (5 bases). The CDR3 region has the DNA TGTGCCAGTAGTACGCAGACAGCCATGAACACTGAAGCTTTCTTT. Protein: CASSTQTAMNTEAFF.